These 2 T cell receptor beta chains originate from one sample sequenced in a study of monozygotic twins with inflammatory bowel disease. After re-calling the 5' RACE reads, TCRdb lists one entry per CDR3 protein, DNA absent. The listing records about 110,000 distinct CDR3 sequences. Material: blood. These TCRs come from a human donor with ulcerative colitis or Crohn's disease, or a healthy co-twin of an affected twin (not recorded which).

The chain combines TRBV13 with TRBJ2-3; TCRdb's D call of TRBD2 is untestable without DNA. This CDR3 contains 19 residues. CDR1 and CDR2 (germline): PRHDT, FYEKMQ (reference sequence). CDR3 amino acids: CASSSRLAGALLVTDTQYF.

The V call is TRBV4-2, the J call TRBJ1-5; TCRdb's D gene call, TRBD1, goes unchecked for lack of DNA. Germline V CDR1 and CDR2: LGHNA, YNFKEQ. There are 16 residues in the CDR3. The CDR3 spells CASSHLAGGSNQPQHF.